This T cell receptor beta chain was captured in a study of blood T cell repertoires in COVID-19. Study-wide context: Samples representing acute and convalescent COVID-19 were sourced from the United States, Italy and Spain.

Germline assignment: CDR1 KGHSH and CDR2 LQKENI. The CDR3 consists of 15 residues. J gave up 0 bases and V 3 bases, and 2 bases lay outside the gene matches. Sequencing was performed with immunoSEQ multiplex PCR; in TCRdb, only in-frame clones are kept and a portion is missing. The sample comprises hundreds of thousands of clones, about 84% of which are singletons, and 4.3% rests with the top ten. Input material: PBMCs or T cells enriched from blood (not recorded which). This chain uses TRBV18 with TRBJ1-3; 7 bases are a match to TRBD1. The sequence came from a man aged 25-45 years with acute COVID-19. CDR3 protein: CASSPDRASGNTIYF. DNA for the CDR3: TGTGCCAGCTCACCCGACAGGGCCTCTGGAAACACCATATATTTT.